Below are 20 T cell receptor beta chains sequenced from a single sample in a study of Graves' ophthalmopathy and Graves' hyperthyroidism (dated by TCRdb to the late 2010s). Sequencing relied on an Illumina HiSeq 2000. TCR beta CDR3 regions were amplified from RNA transcripts for repertoire sequencing. The first round was an RT-PCR using HTBI primers with the Qiagen OneStep RT-PCR kit, and this first round was followed by a second-round multiplex PCR, then size selection and purification. The public reads were reprocessed in TCRdb via fastp at Q25 and MiXCR, keeping in-frame beta chains. Entries are consolidated by CDR3 protein sequence, retaining the most common genes and DNA. The sample table shows about 500,000 distinct CDR3 sequences, and under 45% are seen once. The ten largest account for 4% to 5% of the sample. Sample: peripheral blood or thyroid tissue (not recorded which). The receptors derive from an adult man with Graves' hyperthyroidism.

The CDR3 region is CASTPASADTQYF. The CDR3 nucleotides are TGTGCCAGCACCCCGGCGAGTGCAGATACGCAGTATTTT. The genes are TRBV12-3 or TRBV12-4 and TRBJ2-3; D gene unclear. Trimming left V 7 bases short and J 4 bases short, with 12 bases between. This CDR3 has 13 residues.

The chain couples TRBV20-1 to TRBJ2-3; perhaps TRBD1 as D (6 bases). Germline V gene sequence: CDR1 DFQATT, CDR2 SNEGSKA (reference sequence). CDR3 length: 16 amino acids. The germline V and J ends were trimmed by 3 bases and 0 bases, with 16 bases remaining between them. The CDR3 loop reads CSASLTQGRSTDTQYF. The CDR3 DNA reads as TGCAGTGCTAGTTTGACACAGGGTCGGAGCACAGATACGCAGTATTTT.

The V and J genes are TRBV5-1 and TRBJ2-1; 7 nucleotides match TRBD1. Germline CDR1 SGHRS, CDR2 YFSETQ. The CDR3 has 15 residues. V was pared by 4 bases and J by 3 bases, with 7 bases of the junction left unmatched. CDR3 in DNA: TGCGCCAGCAGCGCAGAGGGACAGCTCTACAATGAGCAGTTCTTC. As protein: CASSAEGQLYNEQFF.

This clonotype was recorded once. The chain carries TRBV2 and TRBJ1-2, with TRBD1 matching 7 bases. The CDR3 covers 13 residues. V trimming: 8 bases; J trimming: 5 bases; junction bases outside the gene matches: 8. The germline V gene has CDR1 SNHLY and CDR2 FYNNEI. The DNA of the CDR3 is TGTGCCAGCCTAACAGGGGACAGATATGGCTACACCTTC. Translation gives CASLTGDRYGYTF.

This chain joins TRBV19 and TRBJ1-3; TRBD1 aligns across 8 bases. Looked up from germline, CDR1 is LNHDA and CDR2 is SQIVND (reference sequence). With 4 bases clipped from V and 1 base from J, the junction kept 9 bases outside the gene matches. The CDR3 spans 17 residues. CDR3 region: CASSTTHRGSSGNTIYF. CDR3 nucleotides: TGTGCCAGTAGTACGACCCACAGGGGGTCATCTGGAAACACCATATATTTT.

This clonotype came up many times. V usage is TRBV7-9 and J usage is TRBJ2-7, with TRBD1 as a possible D gene (5 bases). The length of the CDR3 is 19 residues. V lost 5 bases, J lost 1 base, and 27 bases lay in between. The V gene's germline CDR1 is SEHNR and CDR2 FQNEAQ (reference sequence). DNA for the CDR3: TGTGCCAGCAGCGATTTGCCCGGAACCGCAGGGTGGCGTTCCTACGAGCAGTACTTC. Its protein is CASSDLPGTAGWRSYEQYF. The full variable domain, with the rest looked up from reference TRBV7-9 and TRBJ2-7, is DTGVSQNPRHKITKRGQNVTFRCDPISEHNRLYWYRQTLGQGPEFLTYFQNEAQLEKSRLLSDRFSAERPKGSFSTLEIQRTEQGDSAMYLCASSDLPGTAGWRSYEQYFGPGTRLTVT.

A remark on this clonotype: Since a much larger clone is just one base distant, this may be a read error. V gene TRBV6-6 combines with J gene TRBJ2-7, with a tentative D call TRBD2 (6 bases). The CDR3 runs to 13 residues. V dropped 2 bases and J dropped 5 bases, with 10 bases sitting between them. CDR1 is MNHNY and CDR2 is SVGAGI in the germline V gene (reference sequence). CDR3 nucleotides: TGTGCCAGCAGTTACCCCGCGGGAAACGAGCAGTACTTC. This translates into CASSYPAGNEQYF.

J is TRBJ2-3 and V is TRBV7-9; TRBD1 agrees at 10 bases. Germline V gene sequence: CDR1 SEHNR, CDR2 FQNEAQ (reference sequence). This CDR3 is built from 16 residues. The V gene end was trimmed by 5 bases and the J gene end by 6 bases; junction bases not matched to a gene: 11. The CDR3 is CASSVSTGTGADTQYF. The CDR3 DNA reads TGTGCCAGCAGCGTATCCACCGGGACAGGGGCGGATACGCAGTATTTT.

V usage is TRBV10-3 and J usage is TRBJ2-2; 9 positions match TRBD2. The CDR3 runs to 15 residues. Germline V lookup: CDR1 ENHRY, CDR2 SYGVKD. The CDR3 is CTTRTSERSGGELFF. CDR3 nucleotide sequence: TGTACCACTAGGACTAGCGAGAGGAGTGGCGGGGAGCTGTTTTTT.

J is TRBJ2-7 and V is TRBV7-9; D uncertain. The end of the DNA aligns better with TRBJ2-1, so the J call may be wrong. Germline lookup yields CDR1 SEHNR and CDR2 FQNEAQ (reference sequence). The CDR3 loop spans 13 amino acids. Here the CDR3 DNA reads TGTGCCAGCAGCTCCCGACTGGGGAATGAGCAGTTCTTC. This encodes CASSSRLGNEQFF.

The J gene is TRBJ2-5, the V gene TRBV10-3, with TRBD2 identical over 11 bases. CDR1 and CDR2 (germline): ENHRY, SYGVKD. V dropped 10 bases and J dropped 5; count of bases not matched to a gene: 9. The CDR3 length is 14 residues. The CDR3 sequence is CATSHSSGRETQYF. DNA for the CDR3: TGTGCCACGAGCCACTCTAGCGGGAGGGAGACCCAGTACTTC.

The rearrangement links TRBV24-1 to TRBJ2-5, with TRBD2 matching 13 bases. Germline trimming cut 5 bases from V and 5 bases from J; bases unmatched to any gene: 4. Per the germline V gene, CDR1 is KGHDR and CDR2 is SFDVKD. The CDR3 spans 15 residues. This chain's CDR3 is CATSGGLAGFETQYF. The CDR3 DNA reads as TGTGCCACCAGTGGGGGACTAGCGGGGTTCGAGACCCAGTACTTC.

There are many counts of this clonotype. The V call is TRBV19, the J call TRBJ2-6; TRBD1 matches 11 bases. The CDR3 has 16 residues. Trimming removed 3 bases from V and 2 bases from J; junction bases left unmatched: 0. Looked up from germline, CDR1 is LNHDA and CDR2 is SQIVND (reference sequence). The CDR3 coding sequence is TGTGCCAGTAGTATGGGACAGGGGGCTGGGGCCAACGTCCTGACTTTC. Protein product: CASSMGQGAGANVLTF.

This clonotype came up many times. The rearrangement joins TRBV15 to TRBJ1-1; D may be TRBD1 (6 bases). The CDR3 totals 16 residues. Trimming stripped 3 bases from V and 4 bases from J, with 18 bases between. The germline V gene has CDR1 LNHNV and CDR2 YYDKDF (reference sequence). CDR3 in DNA: TGTGCCACCAGCAGGTGGGGGGCAGGGCAGGTCACTGAAGCTTTCTTT. It encodes CATSRWGAGQVTEAFF.

Comments on this clonotype: A much more abundant neighbour one base away suggests this may be a read error. The chain links TRBV6-1 to TRBJ1-1; D remains ambiguous. Trimming removed 6 bases from V and 3 bases from J, with 17 bases in between. The CDR3 has 15 residues. Germline values: CDR1 MNHNS, CDR2 SASEGT. The CDR3, as DNA: TGTGCCAGCAGCAGAATGACAAGCAAGGACACTGAAGCTTTCTTT. Translated: CASSRMTSKDTEAFF.

This chain connects TRBV20-1 to TRBJ1-3; the match to TRBD1 covers 7 bases. The V and J ends lost 3 bases and 8 bases, in that order; junction bases with no gene match: 13. This CDR3 spans 15 amino acids. Germline lookup yields CDR1 DFQATT and CDR2 SNEGSKA (reference sequence). This chain's CDR3 is CSASEDRNYGYTIYF. CDR3 nucleotides: TGCAGTGCTAGTGAGGACAGGAACTATGGCTACACCATATATTTT.

A few counts support this clonotype. V gene TRBV7-2 combines with J gene TRBJ1-1; 8 bases align to TRBD1. From germline, CDR1 is SGHTA and CDR2 FQGNSA. The V segment lost 5 bases and the J segment 11 bases; nucleotides outside the gene matches: 25. The CDR3 totals 18 residues. The CDR3 nucleotides are TGTGCCAGCAGCAGGTCCCGGGACAGGTTTTTATCTGGTGAGGGGGCTTTCTTT. Protein: CASSRSRDRFLSGEGAFF.

A word on this clonotype: Mismatch with germline at one junction end may stem from a read error. This chain links TRBV7-9 with TRBJ1-3; D perhaps matches TRBD1 (5 bases). The length of the CDR3 is 10 residues. CDR1 is SEHNR and CDR2 is FQNEAQ in the germline V gene (reference sequence). In DNA, the CDR3 is TGTGCCAGCAGCCTACCGGGACTATACTTT. It specifies CASSLPGLYF.

This clonotype came up a few times. This chain uses TRBV6-5 with TRBJ1-1; TRBD1 might be the D (5 bases). The CDR3 is 14 amino acids. CDR1 is MNHEY and CDR2 is SVGAGI in the germline V gene. Trimming took off 4 bases at V and 1 base at J, with 10 bases between the two ends. The chain's CDR3 is CASSFAGGNTEAFF. DNA for the CDR3: TGTGCCAGCAGTTTTGCGGGGGGGAACACTGAAGCTTTCTTT.

The genes are TRBV13 and TRBJ2-7; D is undetermined. The CDR3 length is 14 residues. Trimming stripped 4 bases from V and 1 base from J, with 11 bases between. In germline, CDR1 is PRHDT, CDR2 FYEKMQ (reference sequence). The CDR3 here is CASSSHLVSYEQYF. Written as DNA, the CDR3 is TGTGCCAGCAGCTCGCATTTAGTGTCCTACGAGCAGTACTTC.